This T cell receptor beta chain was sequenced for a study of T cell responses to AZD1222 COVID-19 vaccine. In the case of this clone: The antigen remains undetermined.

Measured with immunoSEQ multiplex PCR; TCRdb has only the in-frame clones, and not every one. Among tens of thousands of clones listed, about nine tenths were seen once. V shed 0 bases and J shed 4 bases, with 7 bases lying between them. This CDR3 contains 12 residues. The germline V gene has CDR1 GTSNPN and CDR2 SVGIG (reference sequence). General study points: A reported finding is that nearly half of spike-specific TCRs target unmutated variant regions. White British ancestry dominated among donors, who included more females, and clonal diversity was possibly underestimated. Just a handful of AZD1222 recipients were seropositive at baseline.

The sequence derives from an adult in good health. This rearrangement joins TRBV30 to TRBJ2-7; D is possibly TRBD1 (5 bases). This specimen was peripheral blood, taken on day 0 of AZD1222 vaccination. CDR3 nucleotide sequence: TGTGCCTGGAGTGTAGCAGGGTACGAGCAGTACTTC. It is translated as CAWSVAGYEQYF.